These 9 T cell receptor beta chains share one sample of origin, sequenced in a study of T cells in women clearing cervical HPV infection. TCRdb's table, derived via immunoSEQ multiplex PCR, lists solely in-frame clones and lacks some. In total, the table holds tens of thousands of clones. Input material: blood buffy coat. Receptors were obtained from a woman aged 18-70 years with a cervical HPV16 infection that either progressed to CIN3+ or cleared (not recorded which).

Details on this clone: Read coverage stops 3 residues before the CDR3 terminus; the germline J gene supplies the remainder. The chain has TRBV18 and TRBJ1-2; D not certain. CDR3 length equals 15 residues. Germline CDR1 reads KGHSH; CDR2 reads LQKENI. The CDR3 bases that were read are TGTGCCAGCTCACCACCAGGTTACGACACAGATACC. Translated: CASSPPGYDTDT. The whole CDR3 protein is CASSPPGYDTDTYTF.

As regards this clone: The CDR3 extends 3 residues past the end of the read, so its final part is completed from the germline J gene. The chain is built from TRBV13 and TRBJ1-6, with D tentatively TRBD1 (6 bases). CDR3 size: 15 residues. The V gene's germline CDR1 is PRHDT and CDR2 FYEKMQ (reference sequence). V gave up 5 bases and J gave up 9 bases, with 17 bases separating them. The covered CDR3 bases are TGTGCCAGCAGCGACGGGGACACGAGGATTTCACCC. Translating gives CASSDGDTRISP. The CDR3 as a whole reads CASSDGDTRISPLHF.

Turning to this clone: The CDR3 end lies 3 residues beyond the end of the read and is filled in from the germline J gene. The chain employs TRBV5-8 and TRBJ2-2; the D is unclear. Germline V gene sequence: CDR1 SGHTS, CDR2 YDEGEE. The CDR3 is 15 residues long. V lost 6 bases and J 5 bases, leaving 17 bases between the germline ends. Partial CDR3 DNA: TGTGCCAGCACCCCCTTCCGAGTAGATACCGGGGAG. Translated: CASTPFRVDTGE. The entire CDR3 protein reads CASTPFRVDTGELFF.

Notes on this clone: The sequence runs out 3 residues before the end of the CDR3; the remainder is reconstructed from the germline J gene. The rearrangement links TRBV19 to TRBJ1-6; D is possibly TRBD1 (5 bases). V was cut by 3 bases and J by 9 bases, with 12 bases left in between. Germline V lookup: CDR1 LNHDA, CDR2 SQIVND (reference sequence). This CDR3 has 14 residues. The CDR3 reads CASSMAEQVSPLHF. The sequenced CDR3 bases are TGTGCCAGTAGTATGGCAGAACAGGTTTCACCC.

With respect to this clone: Read data end 3 residues before the CDR3 end; the end is taken from the germline J gene. This chain uses TRBV28 with TRBJ2-3; 8 nucleotides align to TRBD1. CDR3 length equals 13 residues. Germline V gives CDR1 MDHEN, CDR2 SYDVKM. With V trimmed by 3 bases and J by 6 bases, 2 bases remained unmatched. The CDR3 region is CASSLGDRDTQYF. The covered CDR3 bases are TGTGCCAGCAGTTTGGGGGACAGGGATACG. Full variable domain (missing parts from reference TRBV28 and TRBJ2-3): DVKVTQSSRYLVKRTGEKVFLECVQDMDHENMFWYRQDPGLGLRLIYFSYDVKMKEKGDIPEGYSVSREKKERFSLILESASTNQTSMYLCASSLGDRDTQYFGPGTRLTVL.

A word on this clone: Read sequence stops 3 residues before the CDR3 end, and the germline J gene provides the missing end. V usage is TRBV20-1 and J usage is TRBJ1-2; possible D gene TRBD1, 5 bases. CDR1 is DFQATT and CDR2 is SNEGSKA in the germline V gene (reference sequence). The CDR3 loop spans 14 amino acids. V was trimmed by 0 bases and J by 6 bases, leaving 14 bases between them. This CDR3 is CSARDLARGDGYTF. The CDR3 DNA, read in part, is TGCAGTGCTAGAGATCTCGCAAGGGGAGATGGC.

Notes on this clone: Read data end 3 residues before the CDR3 end; the end is taken from the germline J gene. V and J are TRBV7-2 and TRBJ2-7, with D possibly called TRBD1 or TRBD2 (5 bases each). The CDR3 has 15 residues. The germline V and J ends were trimmed by 5 bases and 0 bases, with 14 bases remaining between them. The germline V gene encodes CDR1 SGHTA and CDR2 FQGNSA. The chain's CDR3 is CASSPGAGSSYEQYF. CDR3 DNA (partial): TGTGCCAGCAGCCCTGGGGCAGGGAGCTCCTACGAG.

A remark on this clone: The read finishes 3 residues shy of the CDR3 end, and the germline J gene is used to complete it. This chain joins TRBV20-1 and TRBJ2-1, with TRBD1 identical over 9 bases. The CDR3 runs to 14 residues. Per the germline V gene, CDR1 is DFQATT and CDR2 is SNEGSKA (reference sequence). V shed 6 bases and J 4 bases; nucleotides not matched to a gene: 7. This CDR3 reads CSALPGQGYNEQFF. The CDR3 DNA, read in part, is TGCAGTGCCTTACCGGGACAGGGTTACAATGAG.

On this clone itself: Coverage ceases 3 residues before the CDR3 finishes, and the germline J gene fills in the end. The rearrangement joins TRBV5-4 to TRBJ1-1; TRBD1 might be the D (5 bases). Germline-derived CDR1 and CDR2 are SGHNT and YYREEE (reference sequence). There are 14 residues in the CDR3. The germline V and J ends were trimmed by 6 bases and 4 bases, with 16 bases remaining between them. CDR3 DNA (partial): TGTGCCAGCACCGGGGGTCCCGGCATCACTGAA. Its translation is CASTGGPGITE. The whole CDR3 sequence is CASTGGPGITEAFF.